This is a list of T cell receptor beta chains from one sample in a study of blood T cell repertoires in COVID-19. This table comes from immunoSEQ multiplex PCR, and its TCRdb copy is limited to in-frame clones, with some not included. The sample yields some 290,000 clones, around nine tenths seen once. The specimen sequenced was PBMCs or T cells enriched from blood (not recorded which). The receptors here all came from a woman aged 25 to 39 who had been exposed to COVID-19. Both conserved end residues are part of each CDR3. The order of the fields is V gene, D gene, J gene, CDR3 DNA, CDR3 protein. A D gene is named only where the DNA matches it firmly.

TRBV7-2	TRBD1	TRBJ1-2	TGTGCCAGCGGCCGGGACAGGGGTAACTATGGCTACACCTTC	CASGRDRGNYGYTF
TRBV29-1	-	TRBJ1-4	TGCAGCGGCCTTATTGGGGGGGAAAAACTGTTTTTT	CSGLIGGEKLFF
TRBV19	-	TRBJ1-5	TGTGCCAGTAGGATCAGGGGTCAGCCCCAGCATTTT	CASRIRGQPQHF
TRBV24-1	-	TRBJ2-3	TGTGCCACCAGTGATTCCTACACAGATACGCAGTATTTT	CATSDSYTDTQYF
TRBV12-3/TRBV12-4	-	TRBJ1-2	TGTGCCAGCAGACACCACCAGGGTGGCTACACCTTC	CASRHHQGGYTF
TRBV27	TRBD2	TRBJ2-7	TGTGCCAGCAGTGCAGGGTTCCTAGCGGGGGTCTACGAGCAGTACTTC	CASSAGFLAGVYEQYF
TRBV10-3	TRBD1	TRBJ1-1	TGTGCCATCAGTGAGTCAAGGGGGCGCGGACTGAACACTGAAGCTTTCTTT	CAISESRGRGLNTEAFF
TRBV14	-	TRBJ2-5	TGTGCCAGCAGCCTACACAGTTCCTTGGGGACCCAGTACTTC	CASSLHSSLGTQYF
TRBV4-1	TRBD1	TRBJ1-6	TGCGCCAGCAGCCGTGGGCTTTCGACAGGGGCGAATTCACCCCTCCACTTT	CASSRGLSTGANSPLHF
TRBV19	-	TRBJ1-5	TGTGCCAGTAGTATCCCCGGAGGCGCACCCCAGCATTTT	CASSIPGGAPQHF
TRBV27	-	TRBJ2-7	TGTGCCAGCAGTTTGAATCGGGGGACCTACGAGCAGTACTTC	CASSLNRGTYEQYF
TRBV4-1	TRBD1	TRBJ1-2	TGCGCCAGCAGCCAAGATAGGAGGGCGGACAGGGATCATGGCTACACCTTC	CASSQDRRADRDHGYTF
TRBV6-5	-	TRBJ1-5	TGTGCCAGCAGCAGCCGGGCGGGTCAGCCCCAGCATTTT	CASSSRAGQPQHF
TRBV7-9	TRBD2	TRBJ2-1	TGTGCCAGCAAGGCGGGGGGCCCGAGCTCCTACAATGAGCAGTTCTTC	CASKAGGPSSYNEQFF
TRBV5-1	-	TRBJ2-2	TGCGCCAGCAGCGCTTTCCCGTCCGGAGTGCTGTTTTTT	CASSAFPSGVLFF
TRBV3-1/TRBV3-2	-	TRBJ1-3	TGTGCCAGCAGCCCGAGGGTGCTCTCTGGAAACACCATATATTTT	CASSPRVLSGNTIYF
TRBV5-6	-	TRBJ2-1	TGTGCCAGCAGCTTCGGGGTCTCCTACAATGAGCAGTTCTTC	CASSFGVSYNEQFF
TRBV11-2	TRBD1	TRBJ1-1	TGTGCCAGCAGCTGGGGACAGGTTGGCACTGAAGCTTTCTTT	CASSWGQVGTEAFF
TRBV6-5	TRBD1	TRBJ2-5	TGTGCCAGCAGTTACAAAGGGACAGCCCAAGAGACCCAGTACTTC	CASSYKGTAQETQYF
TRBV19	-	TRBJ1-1	TGTGCCAGTAGTATTCCGCGAGGGAGCACTGAAGCTTTCTTT	CASSIPRGSTEAFF
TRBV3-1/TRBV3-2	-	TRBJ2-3	TGTGCCAGCAGCCCCGAGGGGGTGGGGGCAGATACGCAGTATTTT	CASSPEGVGADTQYF
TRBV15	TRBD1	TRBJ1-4	TGTGCCACCGAAACCGGGACAGGGGATGAAAAACTGTTTTTT	CATETGTGDEKLFF
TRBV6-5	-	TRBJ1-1	TGTGCCAGCGTGAACGAATCGGGGGGTGAAGCTTTCTTT	CASVNESGGEAFF
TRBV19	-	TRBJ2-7	TGTGCCAGTAGTGTCGCTCCCTGGGAGGCCTACGAGCAGTACTTC	CASSVAPWEAYEQYF
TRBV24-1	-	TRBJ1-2	TGTGCCACCAGTGATCCAAGAGCGTTGGGCTACACCTTC	CATSDPRALGYTF
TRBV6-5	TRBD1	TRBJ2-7	TGTGCCAGCAGAAGGGACAGCTACTACGAGCAGTACTTC	CASRRDSYYEQYF